A selection of T cell receptor beta chains follows, all from one sample in a study of T-cell reconstitution after alpha-beta-depleted transplantation in children. Via MiXCR, TCRdb re-called the PCR reads, giving one row per CDR3 protein. The table has 200,000 to 300,000 distinct CDR3 sequences, roughly a quarter seen once. This material consisted of PBMCs, taken before TCRalphabeta/CD19-depleted stem cell transplant. The receptors come from a girl aged 2 to 10 with Fanconi anemia, due to receive a stem cell transplant. The conserved cysteine and the conserved F or W are not part of the CDR3 here. Clone size is stated in some rows and not others, as once, few, many or a class when expanded.

TRBJ2-3	TRBV20-1	few	SASPTGDTQY
TRBJ1-2	TRBV12-3/TRBV12-4	many	ASSPGTGYT
TRBJ1-2	TRBV6-5	-	ASRRAGTEDYGYT
TRBJ2-1	TRBV29-1	many	SVENNEQF
TRBJ2-1	TRBV20-1	many	SAHGSGRGHEQF
TRBJ2-4	TRBV4-2	many	ASSQDGMDIQY
TRBJ2-7	TRBV30	many	AWSVPRDSTYEQY
TRBJ1-1	TRBV29-1	many	SVGQLNTEAF
TRBJ2-3	TRBV9	many	ASSAPGGVDTQY
TRBJ2-1	TRBV5-1	few	ASSLAVLDSSYNEQF
TRBJ2-2	TRBV29-1	-	SVAARQDLNTGELF
TRBJ2-7	TRBV6-5	-	ASSYSSGGSYEQY
TRBJ2-1	TRBV20-1	once	SARGLAGGHSQNEQF
TRBJ1-2	TRBV9	-	ASSMTGIGLYGYT
TRBJ2-7	TRBV28	-	ASSLPSLNEQY
TRBJ2-1	TRBV20-1	few	SARDLWGRDEQF
TRBJ1-6	TRBV5-1	few	ASRTYNSPLH
TRBJ2-7	TRBV10-1	many	ASSESLGTSFHEQY
TRBJ2-7	TRBV28	-	ASSPDSRRAHEQY
TRBJ2-7	TRBV29-1	many	SVVRRRGYEQY
TRBJ2-5	TRBV5-1	-	ASSLSGAKETQY
TRBJ2-1	TRBV20-1	few	SARGPLGGRANEQF
TRBJ1-2	TRBV20-1	-	SATQGTNYGYT
TRBJ2-1	TRBV20-1	-	SARVASGRVGNEQF
TRBJ2-5	TRBV6-5	many	ASSYTNRAYETQY
TRBJ2-2	TRBV6-1	many	ASSLSGTGVDTGELF
TRBJ2-2	TRBV20-1	-	SAPRGSGRWNTGELF
TRBJ2-7	TRBV29-1	many	SVLSGGEPYEQY
TRBJ1-6	TRBV6-2/TRBV6-3	-	ASSYSWEGSPLH
TRBJ2-7	TRBV5-1	-	ASSKTGHPYEQY
TRBJ2-6	TRBV30	few	AWRWGFTGANVLT
TRBJ2-7	TRBV6-1	many	ASSARGLGDEQY
TRBJ2-3	TRBV29-1	many	SAGQGQTDTQY
TRBJ2-7	TRBV4-1	-	ASSQDGGLIEQY
TRBJ2-7	TRBV28	-	ASSLLAGEFKQY
TRBJ1-6	TRBV20-1	many	SALTSPRTPLH
TRBJ2-7	TRBV6-4	many	ASSGRDRGNSYEQY
TRBJ2-1	TRBV4-2	-	ASSQDLTHNEQF